The 2 T cell receptor beta chains below come from one sample, sequenced in a study of blood T cell repertoires in COVID-19. Clones were sequenced by immunoSEQ multiplex PCR, and TCRdb holds only the in-frame ones, with some missing. The sample lists a few hundred thousand clones; 86% were seen once. The sample was PBMCs or T cells enriched from blood (not recorded which). The receptors were gathered from a man aged 40-50 years who had recovered from COVID-19.

The chain employs TRBV7-9 and TRBJ2-7; 7 bases are shared with TRBD2. Germline CDR1 reads SEHNR; CDR2 reads FQNEAQ (reference sequence). With V trimmed by 3 bases and J by 3 bases, 14 bases remained unmatched. The CDR3 spans 17 residues. In DNA form, the CDR3 reads TGTGCCAGCAGCTTGGGAGGGACGCGGGGAATCCTCTACGAGCAGTACTTC. Translation: CASSLGGTRGILYEQYF. The full variable domain, in which reference TRBV7-9 and TRBJ2-7 provide the parts outside the CDR3, is DTGVSQNPRHKITKRGQNVTFRCDPISEHNRLYWYRQTLGQGPEFLTYFQNEAQLEKSRLLSDRFSAERPKGSFSTLEIQRTEQGDSAMYLCASSLGGTRGILYEQYFGPGTRLTVT.

The chain employs TRBV18 and TRBJ1-2; 9 bases align to TRBD1. This CDR3 has 14 residues. Germline V CDR1 and CDR2: KGHSH, LQKENI. The ends lost 4 bases at V and 5 bases at J; junction bases unmatched: 5. The chain's CDR3 is CASSREDRGYGYTF. The CDR3 DNA reads as TGTGCCAGCTCACGAGAGGACAGGGGATATGGCTACACCTTC.